This T cell receptor beta chain was retrieved from a study of vaccination effects on CD4 cells after COVID-19. Germline V CDR1 and CDR2: SGDLS, YYNGEE. J gave up 8 bases and V 0 bases, and 10 bases lay outside the gene matches. CDR3 size: 16 residues. Turning to this clone: Its specificity is unknown.

The culture ran for roughly ten days, and then CD4+ T cells were isolated. Vaccine administered to participants consisted of two doses of either BNT162b2 or mRNA-1273. The study's findings and limits: Cross-reaction with common cold coronaviruses was seen in only 1 of 255 vaccine-induced clones from healthy vaccinees.

Produced via immunoSEQ multiplex PCR; TCRdb's table is partial and in-frame only. The profile covers about 73,000 clones, with around 70% appearing a single time and 2% to 3% taken by the ten largest. The chain is built from TRBV9 and TRBJ1-3, with 8 bases matching TRBD1. This sequence was found in a human donor who received a COVID-19 vaccine. Sequenced material: CD4+ T cells from PBMCs cultured without peptide, taken after COVID-19 vaccination. The CDR3 region has the DNA TGTGCCAGCAGCGTAGGAGGGACAGGACGAAGGGACACCATATATTTT. Translated, it gives CASSVGGTGRRDTIYF. Using reference TRBV9 and TRBJ1-3 for the parts outside the CDR3, the full variable domain is DSGVTQTPKHLITATGQRVTLRCSPRSGDLSVYWYQQSLDQGLQFLIQYYNGEERAKGNILERFSAQQFPDLHSELNLSSLELGDSALYFCASSVGGTGRRDTIYFGEGSWLTVV.